This entry describes one T cell receptor beta chain. There is no known antigen for this receptor. Base quality data are lacking; no much larger clone is found one base away. This record comes from a study of Ad26.COV2.S vaccination and SARS-CoV-2 variants (dated by TCRdb to the early 2020s). Context from the whole study: Vaccine-arm donors came from COV1001, a multicentre, randomized, double-blind, placebo-controlled phase I-IIa trial of Ad26.COV2.S in healthy adults. Sequencing of the TCRbeta repertoire served to evaluate the specificity and breadth of SARS-CoV-2-reactive T cell receptors following Ad26.COV2.S vaccination. The TCR-sequenced set comprised approximately 32 samples: approximately 19 Ad26.COV2.S vaccine recipients, 5 placebo recipients and 8 SARS-CoV-2 convalescent individuals. Dosing of Ad26.COV2.S was intramuscular, at either 5x10^10 or 1x10^11 viral particles, delivered as one shot or as two shots spaced 56 days apart. Investigators did not know the trial group allocation while performing experiments and assessing outcomes. Participants in the trial were split at random into five groups of five each, receiving low-dose or high-dose Ad26.COV2.S once or twice, or else placebo on both occasions.

TCRbeta CDR3 regions were sequenced with the immunoSEQ Assay. After extraction, genomic DNA underwent amplification by bias-controlled multiplex PCR, followed by high-throughput sequencing. As for the original processing: To quantify the absolute abundance of every unique TCRbeta CDR3 region, sequences were collapsed and filtered. T cell fraction was estimated by normalization of TCRbeta template counts to usable DNA, with usable DNA being measured through amplification of reference genes present in all nucleated cells. Repertoire TCRs were annotated as SARS-CoV-2-specific by exact matching of V gene, CDR3 amino acid sequence and J gene to a known reactive TCR set. The reference SARS-CoV-2 TCR set was derived from MIRA and filtered for enrichment in COVID-19-positive ImmuneCODE repertoires, a step that removed public or cross-reactive TCRs. Using the MIRA antigens, annotated TCRs were further analysed by specific ORF or by position within an ORF. Breadth was defined as annotated unique rearrangements over total unique productive rearrangements; depth was the summed frequency of those rearrangements. Group comparisons of TCR breadth used two-sided Wilcoxon rank-sum tests. Imported from immuneACCESS, the table was reduced by TCRdb to in-frame sequences with V and J called. These copies leave out some clones; in studies compared against another copy, an unresolved V gene accounts for under half, and the cause of the remainder is not known. V, J and clone size were drawn from that table, and D and trimming were deduced from the DNA. The sample table contains about 400,000 clones; only one count was recorded for about 89% of them. The top ten clones comprise about 2% of the sample.

General conclusions and limits of the study: Substantial breadth of spike-specific CD8+ and CD4+ T cell responses was reported after vaccination. It was noted by the authors that total T cell responses may have been underestimated by the TCR breadth and depth analyses. Ad26.COV2.S recipients had higher spike-specific TCR breadth than placebo recipients (P = 0.0014). Vaccine and placebo recipients had comparable non-spike TCR breadth, which fits with the vaccine containing only spike. The study was not powered for comparison of responses between vaccine doses or regimens.

In light of the paper, this sample's treatment or condition label describes: some 20 received Ad26.COV2.S at low or high dose, single or two shots; about 5 received placebo; per-sample allocation not given. Repertoires of vaccine and placebo recipients were sequenced from samples taken on day 63 after the first injection. Cohort 1b enrolled some 25 adults aged 18-55 years at a single site in Boston, USA, between 29 July and 7 August 2020. As a vaccine, Ad26.COV2.S was a replication-incompetent adenovirus type 26 vector that expressed a prefusion-stabilized SARS-CoV-2 spike protein derived from the original Wuhan strain. The sequence derives from a person aged 18-60 years who received the Ad26.COV2.S COVID-19 vaccine or a placebo. Sequenced here: peripheral blood, sampled in a trial of Ad26.COV2.S vaccine versus placebo.

Here is the DNA: TGTGCCAGCAGCGAAACCTCCTATAATTCACCCCTCCACTTT. Its translation is CASSETSYNSPLHF. The rearrangement joined TRBV4-2 to TRBJ1-6; the D gene cannot be resolved reliably. From a lookup of the germline V gene, CDR1 and CDR2 are LGHNA and YNFKEQ. The CDR3 holds 14 amino acids from the cysteine to the phenylalanine. Only CDR3 DNA remains: 42 bases, in frame from the first base. The trim is 5 bases for V and 0 bases for J, with a gap of 5 bases between the germline ends.